This is a list of T cell receptor beta chains from one sample in a study of T cells in Graves' hyperthyroidism and ophthalmopathy. Via MiXCR, TCRdb re-called the multiplex PCR reads, giving one row per CDR3 protein. The table shows over 400,000 distinct CDR3 sequences, with 20% to 25% occurring only once. The sample consisted of blood. These receptors all come from a woman aged 70-85 years with Graves' ophthalmopathy. The CDR3 runs from the conserved cysteine through the conserved F or W. The D gene is left open where the match is weak. The listing skips clone size in some rows; elsewhere it reads once, few, many or a size class.

d_call,clone_size,v_call,j_call,cdr3_nt,cdr3_aa
NA,few,TRBV20-1,TRBJ2-1,TGCAGTGCTGACTCGGGAAACGAGCAGTTCTTC,CSADSGNEQFF
NA,few,TRBV12-3/TRBV12-4,TRBJ2-7,TGTGCCAGCAGCAACAGGGCGGAGAGCTCCTACGAGCAGTACTTC,CASSNRAESSYEQYF
NA,NA,TRBV30,TRBJ1-2,TGTGCCTGGAGTGTTCGCTTCTATGGCTACACCTTC,CAWSVRFYGYTF
TRBD2,many,TRBV9,TRBJ2-7,TGTGCCAGCAGCGAGAGCGGGAGTAGGAATTACGAGCAGTACTTC,CASSESGSRNYEQYF
NA,few,TRBV30,TRBJ1-1,TGTGCCTGGAGTCGGGGGTCAACTGAAGCTTTCTTT,CAWSRGSTEAFF
NA,NA,TRBV7-3,TRBJ2-3,TGTGCCAGCAGCTCCGGTCGACGTGGTACGCAGTATTTT,CASSSGRRGTQYF
NA,NA,TRBV2,TRBJ2-1,TGTGCCAGCAGTGCCAGGGTTGGGTCCTACAATGAGCAGTTCTTC,CASSARVGSYNEQFF
NA,once,TRBV5-1,TRBJ1-5,TGCGCCAGCAGCTTGGGGGACACAAATTATCAGCCCCAGCATTTT,CASSLGDTNYQPQHF
TRBD2,NA,TRBV15,TRBJ2-3,TGTGCCACCAGCAAAACCCCCCGGGGGGGCACAGATACGCAGTATTTT,CATSKTPRGGTDTQYF
NA,few,TRBV5-5,TRBJ2-3,TGTGCCAGCAGTGGGGCTGCTGATACGCAGTATTTT,CASSGAADTQYF
NA,few,TRBV7-9,TRBJ2-2,TGTGCCAGCAGCCCCCCGAGTGCCCCCTTGAACACCGGGGAGCTGTTTTTT,CASSPPSAPLNTGELFF
NA,few,TRBV2,TRBJ2-2,TGTGCCAGCAGTGTGGGGGCAGGGACCGGGGAGCTGTTTTTT,CASSVGAGTGELFF
NA,NA,TRBV20-1,TRBJ2-5,TGCAGTGCTAGCGGGTCCAAAGTCCCCCAGTACTTC,CSASGSKVPQYF
NA,few,TRBV9,TRBJ2-1,TGTGCCAGCAAGGGGCCCGACAGTGAGCAGTTCTTC,CASKGPDSEQFF
TRBD2,many,TRBV15,TRBJ2-5,TGTGCCACCAGCAGAGAAGCGGGACAAGAGACCCAGTACTTC,CATSREAGQETQYF
NA,few,TRBV27,TRBJ2-7,TGTGCCAGCAAGGGCAGGAACTACGAGCAGTACTTC,CASKGRNYEQYF
TRBD2,many,TRBV7-3,TRBJ2-1,TGTGCCAGCAGCCGCAGCGGGAGTAGGTACAATGAGCAGTTCTTC,CASSRSGSRYNEQFF
NA,many,TRBV11-2,TRBJ1-3,TGTGCCAGCAGCTTCGATCGAAACACCATATATTTT,CASSFDRNTIYF
NA,many,TRBV2,TRBJ1-2,TGTGCCAGCATGGAACAGGTGAAGGACTATGGCTACACCTTC,CASMEQVKDYGYTF
NA,few,TRBV27,TRBJ2-3,TGTGCCAGCAGTTTCAGCCTGACCAACACAGATACGCAGTATTTT,CASSFSLTNTDTQYF
TRBD2,NA,TRBV7-9,TRBJ2-3,TGTGCCAGCACCGGGACTAGCGACACAGATACGCAGTATTTT,CASTGTSDTDTQYF
NA,few,TRBV4-2,TRBJ1-1,TGTGCCAGCAGCCAAGCTTTCGGGGGGCGTGACACTGAAGCTTTCTTT,CASSQAFGGRDTEAFF
NA,NA,TRBV7-2,TRBJ2-3,TGTGCCAGCAGCGCCCGAGGGGGGGTAGGAGATACGCAGTATTTT,CASSARGGVGDTQYF
NA,NA,TRBV29-1,TRBJ1-2,TGCAGCGTTGTAAAGGGTCCAGACTATGGCTACACCTTC,CSVVKGPDYGYTF
NA,many,TRBV28,TRBJ1-4,TGTGCCAGCACCGCTACTAATGAAAAACTGTTTTTT,CASTATNEKLFF
NA,many,TRBV30,TRBJ1-1,TGTGCCTGGAGTCCCGACACGGGAGAGGGCACTGAAGCTTTCTTT,CAWSPDTGEGTEAFF
TRBD1,NA,TRBV24-1,TRBJ1-5,TGTGCCACCAGTGAGGGACAGAGAAATCAGCCCCAGCATTTT,CATSEGQRNQPQHF
TRBD1,NA,TRBV20-1,TRBJ1-2,TGCAGTGCGATCCCCCATGGACAGGGGATACGCTATGGCTACACCTTC,CSAIPHGQGIRYGYTF
NA,NA,TRBV6-1,TRBJ2-2,TGTGCCAGCGGGGTCCGGACTCCCGGGGAGCTGTTTTTT,CASGVRTPGELFF
NA,many,TRBV12-3/TRBV12-4,TRBJ1-3,TGTGCCAGCAGTTTAGCTCAAGGACAATTCTCTGGAAACACCATATATTTT,CASSLAQGQFSGNTIYF
NA,NA,TRBV5-1,TRBJ1-1,TGCGCCAGCACCCCTTCCGGGGGGAACACTGAAGCTTTCTTT,CASTPSGGNTEAFF
NA,NA,TRBV5-1,TRBJ2-1,TGCGCCAGCAGCCCCATCCCTCGGGATCCCAATGAGCAGTTCTTC,CASSPIPRDPNEQFF
TRBD2,NA,TRBV19,TRBJ2-7,TGTGCCAGCAGCCCGATAGCGGGCGAGCAGTACTTC,CASSPIAGEQYF
TRBD2,NA,TRBV18,TRBJ2-3,TGTGCCAGCTCACCACGGGCGGGAGCGGGCACAGATACGCAGTATTTT,CASSPRAGAGTDTQYF
TRBD2,few,TRBV18,TRBJ2-3,TGTGCCAGCTCACCAGGTCCGAGCGGGAGGGAGCAGTATTTT,CASSPGPSGREQYF
NA,many,TRBV11-3,TRBJ2-1,TGTGCCAGCAGCGCGCGCGAATACAATGAGCAGTTCTTC,CASSAREYNEQFF
NA,NA,TRBV20-1,TRBJ2-7,TGCAGTGCTAGTATCCCCACCTCAGCGGATCCCTACGAGCAGTACTTC,CSASIPTSADPYEQYF
TRBD1,NA,TRBV6-5,TRBJ1-5,TGTGCCAGCAGTTACACAGGGGGCGTTCAGCCCCAGCATTTT,CASSYTGGVQPQHF
NA,few,TRBV6-1,TRBJ2-7,TGTGCCAGCAGCAAGAGCGTCGGCGAGCAGTACTTC,CASSKSVGEQYF
NA,many,TRBV3-1,TRBJ2-3,TGTGCCAGCAGCCATGGGGAACGGACGCAGTATTTT,CASSHGERTQYF
TRBD1,few,TRBV29-1,TRBJ1-1,TGCAGCGTTGGGAAGGGGGCTTGGACTGAAGCTTTCTTT,CSVGKGAWTEAFF
NA,few,TRBV6-1,TRBJ1-2,TGTGCCAGCGCTTTATCGGGTGTTAACTATGGCTACACCTTC,CASALSGVNYGYTF
TRBD1,NA,TRBV10-3,TRBJ1-5,TGTGCCATCAGTGGACAGGGTCTCACTCAGCCCCAGCATTTT,CAISGQGLTQPQHF
NA,once,TRBV10-3,TRBJ2-1,TGTGCCATCAGACTGGACAGAATCGGTAATGAGCAGTTCTTC,CAIRLDRIGNEQFF
NA,many,TRBV7-2,TRBJ2-2,TGTGCCAGCACAGTGCGGGCGAACACCGGGGAGCTGTTTTTT,CASTVRANTGELFF
NA,NA,TRBV29-1,TRBJ2-5,TGCAGCGTTGATTTGATGGGGTTGATTAAGACCCAGTACTTC,CSVDLMGLIKTQYF
NA,NA,TRBV2,TRBJ1-4,TGTGCCAGCAGTGAAGACCGTAATGAAAAACTGTTTTTT,CASSEDRNEKLFF
NA,NA,TRBV4-1,TRBJ2-1,TGCGCCAGCAGCCAAGGGCGCGGGATCGACAATGAGCAGTTCTTC,CASSQGRGIDNEQFF
NA,NA,TRBV27,TRBJ2-2,TGTGCCAGCACATACGGGACTGGGGGGCCCGGGGAGCTGTTTTTT,CASTYGTGGPGELFF
NA,NA,TRBV6-1,TRBJ2-7,TGTGCCAGCACCCCGGAGTATTGGACCTACGAGCAGTACTTC,CASTPEYWTYEQYF
TRBD1,NA,TRBV3-1,TRBJ1-2,TGTGCCAGCAGCCTCCCGGGACAGGCTATTTATGGCTACACCTTC,CASSLPGQAIYGYTF
NA,few,TRBV6-1,TRBJ2-5,TGTGCCAGCAGTCCTATCCGGCCTCAAGAGACCCAGTACTTC,CASSPIRPQETQYF
NA,NA,TRBV18,TRBJ2-7,TGTGCCAGCTCAACTGACCGCTACGAGCAGTACTTC,CASSTDRYEQYF